This T cell receptor (beta chain) was sequenced during a study of blood T cell repertoires in COVID-19. Study overall: Spain, Italy and the United States supplied samples that represented acute and convalescent COVID-19.

Under the authors' procedure: Estimates of nucleated cell counts were drawn from the amplification of reference gene primers. Data came from immunoSEQ multiplex PCR; TCRdb stores just in-frame clones and leaves some out. For V, J and clone size, that table is used; D and trimming come from the DNA. The sample lists some 120,000 clones; approximately 92% were seen once. CDR1 and CDR2 (germline): SGHNT, YYREEE (reference sequence). Losses at the gene ends were 0 bases for V and 1 base for J; bases not matched to a gene: 6. The CDR3 is made up of 18 amino acids. Sequencing used peripheral blood. This clonotype was obtained from a man between 70 and 80 years old with active or convalescent COVID-19. J is TRBJ2-1 and V is TRBV5-4; TRBD2 aligns across 11 bases. This CDR3 is CASSLVILAGASYNEQFF. The CDR3 coding sequence is TGTGCCAGCAGCTTGGTTATACTAGCGGGAGCATCCTACAATGAGCAGTTCTTC.